A selection of T cell receptor beta chains follows, all from one sample in a study of T cell repertoires in cytomegalovirus infection. Antigen specificity for these receptors is unknown. TCRdb used MiXCR to reprocess the reads, holding one entry per CDR3 protein. The sample shows 200,000 or so distinct CDR3 sequences, around 40% of them seen only once. The sample here was CD8+ T cells from cultured PBMCs, taken from culture after CMV antigen stimulation. These receptors were taken from a human donor in good health (CMV status not recorded). Some clones in this sample may be carry-over from other donors' samples. CDR3s include the opening cysteine and the closing phenylalanine or tryptophan. D genes are given only for firm matches. Size is stated for part of the rows, as once, few or many counts, or as a class when the clone is expanded.

clone size,V gene,J gene,D gene,CDR3 length,CDR3 protein,CDR3 DNA
many,TRBV7-3,TRBJ2-7,-,13,CASSLDTTYEQYF,TGTGCCAGCAGCTTAGACACCACCTACGAGCAGTACTTC
-,TRBV2,TRBJ1-2,-,11,CARTEAYGYTF,TGTGCCAGGACGGAAGCCTATGGCTACACCTTC
-,TRBV30,TRBJ1-5,-,13,CAWSISVNQPQHF,TGTGCCTGGAGTATTTCGGTGAATCAGCCCCAGCATTTT
-,TRBV27,TRBJ1-1,-,13,CASSLGQSTEAFF,TGTGCCAGCAGTTTGGGACAAAGCACTGAAGCTTTCTTT
-,TRBV7-9,TRBJ2-7,-,15,CASSPSGGAPYEQYF,TGTGCCAGCAGCCCTTCTGGAGGGGCGCCCTACGAGCAGTACTTC
many,TRBV7-2,TRBJ2-7,-,15,CASSRFEAGPYEQYF,TGTGCCAGCAGCCGCTTTGAGGCGGGCCCCTACGAGCAGTACTTC
-,TRBV19,TRBJ1-3,-,14,CASTWGFSGNTIYF,TGTGCCAGTACCTGGGGATTCTCTGGAAACACCATATATTTT
-,TRBV11-2,TRBJ2-2,TRBD1,18,CASSGSGTGGEVTGELFF,TGTGCCAGCAGCGGTAGCGGGACAGGGGGAGAGGTCACCGGGGAGCTGTTTTTT
-,TRBV12-3/TRBV12-4,TRBJ2-7,-,12,CASTVTTYEQYF,TGTGCCAGCACCGTTACTACCTACGAGCAGTACTTC
few,TRBV12-5,TRBJ2-1,TRBD2,14,CASGVAGGRDEQFF,TGTGCTAGTGGGGTAGCGGGGGGACGCGATGAGCAGTTCTTC